These 16 T cell receptor beta chains were all obtained from the same sample, sequenced in a study of regulatory T cells in long-lasting Graves disease. Building the TCR beta libraries relied on iRepertoire HTBI primers, and CDR3 regions underwent Arm-PCR. TCRdb recomputed calls from the multiplex PCR reads with MiXCR, one row per CDR3 protein. The sample contains around 450,000 distinct CDR3 sequences, roughly 21% of which appear only once. Time point here: persistent/refractory GD, antithyroid drugs over 5 years with positive TRAb. The TCR library used RNA extracted from PBMCs. The sample here was peripheral blood mononuclear cells (PBMCs), taken when the disease was refractory, from a patient treated with antithyroid drugs. These receptor sequences come from a female donor with Graves disease.

The genes are TRBV9 and TRBJ1-2; D is uncertain. The CDR3 runs to 15 residues. With 3 bases removed from V and 4 bases from J, the gap between germline ends came to 16 bases. Germline values: CDR1 SGDLS, CDR2 YYNGEE. The CDR3 nucleotides read TGTGCCAGCAGCGGAGACGCCCTGGAAGGCTATGGCTACACCTTC. Protein: CASSGDALEGYGYTF.

This clonotype has only a few counts. The chain has TRBV9 and TRBJ2-2, with 8 positions matching TRBD2. The CDR3 is 17 residues long. CDR1 is SGDLS, CDR2 YYNGEE, per germline. V dropped 4 bases and J dropped 4; count of bases not matched to a gene: 12. Written as DNA, the CDR3 is TGTGCCAGCAGCTCACATCGGACGGGAGGGGTCACCGGGGAGCTGTTTTTT. Amino acids: CASSSHRTGGVTGELFF.

This clonotype was counted only a few times. This rearrangement joins TRBV10-3 to TRBJ1-2; the D gene is possibly TRBD1 (6 bases). The CDR3 covers 13 residues. The germline CDR1 and CDR2 sequences are ENHRY and SYGVKD. V gave up 8 bases and J gave up 3 bases, with 13 bases separating them. CDR3 DNA sequence: TGTGCCATCGCCTTAGGGGGTGACTATGGCTACACCTTC. It translates to CAIALGGDYGYTF.

The CDR3 nucleotides are TGTGCCAGTAGTATCAAAGAGGGCGCTGAAGCTTTCTTT. As protein: CASSIKEGAEAFF. The chain employs TRBV19 and TRBJ1-1; no clear D gene. Germline CDR1 and CDR2: LNHDA and SQIVND (reference sequence). The V end lost 3 bases, the J end lost 6 bases, and 11 bases lay between the germline ends. The CDR3 totals 13 residues. The full variable domain, rest sourced from reference TRBV19 and TRBJ1-1, is DGGITQSPKYLFRKEGQNVTLSCEQNLNHDAMYWYRQDPGQGLRLIYYSQIVNDFQKGDIAEGYSVSREKKESFPLTVTSAQKNPTAFYLCASSIKEGAEAFFGQGTRLTVV.

The V call is TRBV20-1, the J call TRBJ2-7; perhaps D is TRBD1 or TRBD2 (5 bases each). Trimming took 3 bases from V and 2 from J, leaving 14 bases between them. CDR3 length equals 14 residues. Germline loops: CDR1 DFQATT, CDR2 SNEGSKA (reference sequence). CDR3 region: CSASGTVTPYEQYF. The DNA for the CDR3 is TGCAGTGCTAGTGGGACGGTCACACCCTACGAGCAGTACTTC.

A remark on this clonotype: Compared with germline, one end of the junction differs, possibly owing to a read error. The CDR3, as DNA: TGTGCCAACAGCTTTAGTAAGAGGGTCACTGAAGCTTTCTTT. Encoded protein: CANSFSKRVTEAFF. This chain uses TRBV7-2 with TRBJ1-1; D unresolved. This CDR3 comprises 14 residues. The germline V gene encodes CDR1 SGHTA and CDR2 FQGNSA.

The chain combines TRBV5-6 with TRBJ1-1, with no clear D. CDR1 and CDR2 (germline): SGHDT, YYEEEE. V lost 3 bases and J 3 bases, leaving 9 bases between the germline ends. The CDR3 extends over 13 amino acids. The CDR3 region has the DNA TGTGCCAGCAGCTGGCCAGACCACACTGAAGCTTTCTTT. Its translation is CASSWPDHTEAFF. Complete variable domain (other parts from reference TRBV5-6 and TRBJ1-1): DAGVTQSPTHLIKTRGQQVTLRCSPKSGHDTVSWYQQALGQGPQFIFQYYEEEERQRGNFPDRFSGHQFPNYSSELNVNALLLGDSALYLCASSWPDHTEAFFGQGTRLTVV.

V gene TRBV5-5 combines with J gene TRBJ2-7; D is ambiguous. Germline CDR1 reads SGHKS; CDR2 reads YYEKEE (reference sequence). The CDR3 sequence is 13 residues long. Trimming took off 4 bases at V and 2 bases at J, with 10 bases between the two ends. The CDR3, as DNA: TGTGCCAGCAGCGGTGGCCCTGCCTACGAGCAGTACTTC. Amino acids: CASSGGPAYEQYF.

This clonotype came up a few times. The V call is TRBV30, the J call TRBJ1-1; D ambiguous. From germline, CDR1 is GTSNPN and CDR2 SVGIG (reference sequence). The length of the CDR3 is 13 residues. Deletions cut 0 bases from V and 0 bases from J, with 5 bases between. CDR3 in amino acids: CAWSVILNTEAFF. CDR3 DNA sequence: TGTGCCTGGAGTGTTATTCTGAACACTGAAGCTTTCTTT.

This chain uses TRBV15 with TRBJ1-2; D is uncertain. The CDR3 covers 12 residues. The germline V gene has CDR1 LNHNV and CDR2 YYDKDF (reference sequence). Trimming removed 3 bases at V and 4 bases at J, with 6 bases between. Written as DNA, the CDR3 is TGTGCCACCAGCAGGGACCTCTATGGCTACACCTTC. It yields the protein CATSRDLYGYTF.

This clonotype has a handful of counts. The rearrangement joins TRBV29-1 to TRBJ1-1; maybe TRBD1 (5 bases). The germline CDR1 and CDR2 sequences are SQVTM and ANQGSEA. V was cut by 3 bases and J by 7 bases, with 12 bases left in between. The length of the CDR3 is 12 residues. The CDR3 bases are TGCAGCGTTGAGAGAGGGGCTGATGAAGCTTTCTTT. Translated: CSVERGADEAFF.

This clonotype has a handful of counts. The rearrangement uses TRBV10-3 and TRBJ1-2; D is unclear. Trimming took 0 bases from V and 2 from J, leaving 13 bases between them. The CDR3 has 16 residues. Germline V lookup: CDR1 ENHRY, CDR2 SYGVKD. CDR3 nucleotide sequence: TGTGCCATCAGTGAGTCGATTCTGGGGATGAACTATGGCTACACCTTC. Protein sequence: CAISESILGMNYGYTF.

This clonotype was seen at least ten times. The gene calls are TRBV28 and TRBJ2-7, with D tentatively TRBD1 (5 bases). CDR1 MDHEN and CDR2 SYDVKM come from the germline V gene. The CDR3 runs 17 residues. Between the trimmed V and J ends, which lost 6 bases and 5 bases, there was a span of 26 bases. CDR3 protein: CASSLLSPNTRGNEQYF. The CDR3 coding sequence is TGTGCCAGCAGCCTCCTTTCCCCAAACACAAGGGGCAACGAGCAGTACTTC.

This clonotype has at least ten counts. V usage is TRBV6-2 or TRBV6-3 and J usage is TRBJ2-5, with D uncertain. Trimming shortened V by 4 bases and J by 5 bases, and 11 bases separated the two germline ends. Germline values: CDR1 MNHEY, CDR2 SVGEGT. This CDR3 has 13 amino acids. The DNA for the CDR3 is TGTGCCAGCAGTTTATCCTTGTTGGAGACCCAGTACTTC. This translates into CASSLSLLETQYF.

This clonotype was detected only a few times. This chain uses TRBV20-1 with TRBJ1-2; tentatively, D is TRBD1 (5 bases). The CDR3 spans 12 residues. With 5 bases removed from V and 4 bases from J, the gap between germline ends came to 11 bases. In germline, CDR1 is DFQATT, CDR2 SNEGSKA (reference sequence). Here the CDR3 reads CSAPQGIYGYTF. DNA of the CDR3: TGCAGTGCTCCTCAGGGCATCTATGGCTACACCTTC.

In this sample, this clonotype turned up many times. The chain employs TRBV28 and TRBJ1-5; D might be TRBD1 (5 bases). The CDR3 runs to 15 residues. Germline CDR1 reads MDHEN; CDR2 reads SYDVKM. The V end was cut by 7 bases, the J end by 5 bases, with 18 bases between. CDR3 in DNA: TGTGCCAGCATGGACACTTACCTTCCCTATCAGCCCCAGCATTTT. This codes for CASMDTYLPYQPQHF.